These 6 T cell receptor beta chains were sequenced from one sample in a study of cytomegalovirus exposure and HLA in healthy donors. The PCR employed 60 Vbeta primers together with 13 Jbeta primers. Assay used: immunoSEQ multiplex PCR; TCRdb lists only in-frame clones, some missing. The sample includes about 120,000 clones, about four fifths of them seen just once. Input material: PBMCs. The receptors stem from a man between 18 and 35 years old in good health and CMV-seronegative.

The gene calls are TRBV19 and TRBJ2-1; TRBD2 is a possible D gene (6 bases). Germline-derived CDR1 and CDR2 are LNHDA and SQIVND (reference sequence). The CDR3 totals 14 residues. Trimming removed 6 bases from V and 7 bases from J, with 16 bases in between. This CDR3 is CASRNFTSPNEQFF. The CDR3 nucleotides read TGTGCCAGTAGAAACTTCACTAGCCCTAATGAGCAGTTCTTC. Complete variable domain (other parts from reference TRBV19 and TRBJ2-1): DGGITQSPKYLFRKEGQNVTLSCEQNLNHDAMYWYRQDPGQGLRLIYYSQIVNDFQKGDIAEGYSVSREKKESFPLTVTSAQKNPTAFYLCASRNFTSPNEQFFGPGTRLTVL.

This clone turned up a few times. The CDR3 sequence is CSVEQGNNEQFF. The CDR3 nucleotides read TGCAGCGTTGAACAGGGGAACAATGAGCAGTTCTTC. The chain carries TRBV29-1 and TRBJ2-1; D is perhaps TRBD1 (6 bases). V lost 2 bases and J 5 bases, leaving 7 bases between the germline ends. Germline assignment: CDR1 SQVTM and CDR2 ANQGSEA. This CDR3 spans 12 amino acids.

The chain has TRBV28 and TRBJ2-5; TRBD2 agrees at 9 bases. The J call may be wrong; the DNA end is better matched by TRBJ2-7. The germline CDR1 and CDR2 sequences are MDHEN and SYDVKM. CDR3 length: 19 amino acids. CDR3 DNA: TGTGCCAGCAACTCGGACGGCGCGGGAGGGCCGGAGGGGGGCTACGAGCAGTACTTC. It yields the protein CASNSDGAGGPEGGYEQYF.

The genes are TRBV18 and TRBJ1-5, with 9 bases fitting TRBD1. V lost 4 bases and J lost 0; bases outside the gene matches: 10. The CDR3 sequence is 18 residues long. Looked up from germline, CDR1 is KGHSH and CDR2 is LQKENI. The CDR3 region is CASSRDTGGPYSNQPQHF. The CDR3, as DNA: TGTGCCAGCTCACGGGACACAGGGGGCCCGTATAGCAATCAGCCCCAGCATTTT.

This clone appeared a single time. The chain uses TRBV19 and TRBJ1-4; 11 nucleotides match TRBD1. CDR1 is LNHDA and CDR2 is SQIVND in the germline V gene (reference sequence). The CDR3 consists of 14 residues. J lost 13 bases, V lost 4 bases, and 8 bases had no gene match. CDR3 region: CASSKGQGAHLLFF. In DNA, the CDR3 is TGTGCCAGTAGTAAAGGACAGGGGGCGCACCTACTGTTTTTT. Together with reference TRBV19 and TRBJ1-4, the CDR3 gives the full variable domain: DGGITQSPKYLFRKEGQNVTLSCEQNLNHDAMYWYRQDPGQGLRLIYYSQIVNDFQKGDIAEGYSVSREKKESFPLTVTSAQKNPTAFYLCASSKGQGAHLLFFGSGTQLSVL.

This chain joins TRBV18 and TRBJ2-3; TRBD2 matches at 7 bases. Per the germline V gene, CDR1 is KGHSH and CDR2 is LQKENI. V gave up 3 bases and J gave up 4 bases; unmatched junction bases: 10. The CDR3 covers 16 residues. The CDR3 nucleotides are TGTGCCAGCTCACCCCTGACTAGCAGATCCCCAGATACGCAGTATTTT. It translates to CASSPLTSRSPDTQYF.